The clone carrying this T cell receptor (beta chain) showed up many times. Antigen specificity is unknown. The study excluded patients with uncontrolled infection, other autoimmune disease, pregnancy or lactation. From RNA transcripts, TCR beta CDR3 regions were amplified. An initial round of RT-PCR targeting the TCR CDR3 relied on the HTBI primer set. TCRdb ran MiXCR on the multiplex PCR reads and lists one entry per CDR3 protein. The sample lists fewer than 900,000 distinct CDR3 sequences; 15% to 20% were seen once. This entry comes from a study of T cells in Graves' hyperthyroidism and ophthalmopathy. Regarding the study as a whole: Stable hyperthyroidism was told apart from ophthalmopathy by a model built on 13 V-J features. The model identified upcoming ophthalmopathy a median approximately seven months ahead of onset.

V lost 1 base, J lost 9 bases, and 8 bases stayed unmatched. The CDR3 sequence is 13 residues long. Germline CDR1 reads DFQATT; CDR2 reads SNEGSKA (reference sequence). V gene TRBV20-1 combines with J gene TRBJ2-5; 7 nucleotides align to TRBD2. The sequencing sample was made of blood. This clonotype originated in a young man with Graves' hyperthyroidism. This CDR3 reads CSARATSFRAQYF. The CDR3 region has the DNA TGCAGTGCTAGAGCGACTAGCTTCAGGGCCCAGTACTTC.